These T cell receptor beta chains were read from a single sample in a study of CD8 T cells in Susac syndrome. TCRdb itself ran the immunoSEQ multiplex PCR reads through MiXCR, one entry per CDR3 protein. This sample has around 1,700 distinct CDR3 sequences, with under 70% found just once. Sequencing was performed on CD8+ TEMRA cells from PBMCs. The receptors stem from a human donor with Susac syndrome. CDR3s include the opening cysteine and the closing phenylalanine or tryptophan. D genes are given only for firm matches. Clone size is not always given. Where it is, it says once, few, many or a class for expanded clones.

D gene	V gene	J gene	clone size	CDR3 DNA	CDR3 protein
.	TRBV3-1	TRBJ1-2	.	TGTGCCAGCAGCAGAGAAGACGCCCTTCGAAAGACCTATGGCTACACCTTC	CASSREDALRKTYGYTF
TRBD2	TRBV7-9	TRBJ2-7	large	TGTGCCAGCAGACAGCGGGGAGTCTACGAGCAGTACTTC	CASRQRGVYEQYF
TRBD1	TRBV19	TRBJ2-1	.	TGTGCCAGTCTGGATGGGACAGGGATCTACAATGAGCAGTTCTTC	CASLDGTGIYNEQFF
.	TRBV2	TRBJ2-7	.	TGTGCCACCGGGGATCTAGAGCGGTCCTACGAGCAGTACTTC	CATGDLERSYEQYF
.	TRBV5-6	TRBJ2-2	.	TGTGCCAGCAGCTTCACCCCCCAACAGAACACCGGGGAGCTGTTTTTT	CASSFTPQQNTGELFF
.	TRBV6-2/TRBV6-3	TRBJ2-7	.	TGTGCCAGCAGTCAATCCCCTGTAGCCTACGAGCAGTACTTC	CASSQSPVAYEQYF
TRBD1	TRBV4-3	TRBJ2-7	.	TGCGCCAGCAGCCAAGATGTTGGGACAGGGAACTACGAGCAGTACTTC	CASSQDVGTGNYEQYF
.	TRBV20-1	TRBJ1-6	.	TGCAGTGCCCGGGCGCCACTGACAAATTCACCCCTCCACTTT	CSARAPLTNSPLHF
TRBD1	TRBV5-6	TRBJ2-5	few	TGTGCCAGCACCATCGGTCCCACAGGGGGCACGGAGACCCAGTACTTC	CASTIGPTGGTETQYF
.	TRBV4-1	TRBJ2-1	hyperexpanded	TGCGCCAGCAGCATAGGGACAACCTCCTACAATGAGCAGTTCTTC	CASSIGTTSYNEQFF
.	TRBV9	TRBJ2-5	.	TGTGCCAGCAGCGCCTTCCTTAGCCTGGCAGCTGAAGGAGAGACCCAGTACTTC	CASSAFLSLAAEGETQYF
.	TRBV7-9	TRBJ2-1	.	TGTGCCAGCAGCGCCGGGACATGGATCTACAATGAGCAGTTCTTC	CASSAGTWIYNEQFF
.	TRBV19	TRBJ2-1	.	TGTGCCAGTAGTATCGAGGACGAAACCTACAATGAGCAGTTCTTC	CASSIEDETYNEQFF
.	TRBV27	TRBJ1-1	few	TGTGCCAGCAGTTACGAGCCCCGAAACACTGAAGCTTTCTTT	CASSYEPRNTEAFF
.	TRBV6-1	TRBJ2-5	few	TGTGCCAGCAGTGCGGGGGGCCCGGAGACCCAGTACTTC	CASSAGGPETQYF
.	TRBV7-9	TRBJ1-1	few	TGTGCCAGCAGCGCACAGGGAGGCATGGGCACTGAAGCTTTCTTT	CASSAQGGMGTEAFF
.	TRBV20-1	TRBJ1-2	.	TGCAGTGCTAGAGATGAGGTGGGGAACGGCTACACCTTC	CSARDEVGNGYTF
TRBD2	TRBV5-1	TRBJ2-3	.	TGCGCCAGCAGCCCCCTGGGCGGGGGAGACACAGATACGCAGTATTTT	CASSPLGGGDTDTQYF
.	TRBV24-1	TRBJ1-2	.	TGTGCCACCAGTGATTTCATGGTACCTAACTATGGCTACACCTTC	CATSDFMVPNYGYTF
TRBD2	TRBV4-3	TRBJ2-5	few	TGCGCCAGCAGCCCCCTTAGCGGGGAAGAGACCCAGTACTTC	CASSPLSGEETQYF
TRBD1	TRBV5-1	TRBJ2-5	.	TGCGCCAGCAGGGTAGGACCGGGACAGGGGATTTTCTTAGAGACCCAGTACTTC	CASRVGPGQGIFLETQYF
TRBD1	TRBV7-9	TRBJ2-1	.	TGTGCCAGCAGCCAAGGGGGCAGCTCCTACAATGAGCAGTTCTTC	CASSQGGSSYNEQFF
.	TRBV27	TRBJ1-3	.	TGTGCCAGTTCGGAGGGGACCGCTGGAAACACCATATATTTT	CASSEGTAGNTIYF
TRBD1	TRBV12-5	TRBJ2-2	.	TGTGCTAGTGCCTCTGGGGACAGGGGACCCACCGGGGAGCTGTTTTTT	CASASGDRGPTGELFF
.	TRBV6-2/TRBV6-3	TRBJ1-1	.	TGTGCCAGCAGTTCTGTCGGGGGCAGATCTGAAGCTTTCTTT	CASSSVGGRSEAFF
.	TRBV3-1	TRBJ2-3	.	TGTGCCAGCAGCCAAGAAGGGGCTTACCCCACAGATACGCAGTATTTT	CASSQEGAYPTDTQYF
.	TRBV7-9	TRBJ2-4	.	TGTGCCAGCAGCTTAGAGGAGGGAGACAAAAACATTCAGTACTTC	CASSLEEGDKNIQYF
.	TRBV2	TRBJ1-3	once	TGTGCCCACCGGGACGGGAGAAACACCATATATTTT	CAHRDGRNTIYF
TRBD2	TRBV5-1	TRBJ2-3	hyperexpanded	TGCGCCAGCAGCCGTGGACTAGCGGGTTACAGCACAGATACGCAGTATTTT	CASSRGLAGYSTDTQYF
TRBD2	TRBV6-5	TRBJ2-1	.	TGTGCCAGCAGTTATACTAGCGACCCCTACAATGAGCAGTTCTTC	CASSYTSDPYNEQFF
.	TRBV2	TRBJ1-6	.	TGTGCCAGCAGCGGGCAGGGCTATTCACCCCTCCACTTT	CASSGQGYSPLHF
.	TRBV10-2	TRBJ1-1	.	TGCGCCTGCAGGTTAAAGGGGTTGAACACTGAAGCTTTCTTT	CACRLKGLNTEAFF
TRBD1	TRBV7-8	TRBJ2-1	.	TGTGCCAGCAGCTTTCGGACAGGGATCTACAATGAGCAGTTCTTC	CASSFRTGIYNEQFF
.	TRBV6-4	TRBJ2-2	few	.	CASSDSTGPPGSCFF
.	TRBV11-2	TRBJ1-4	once	TGTGCCTGCAGCCCCCCCCAGGCAGGGTCTAATGAAAAACTGTTTTTT	CACSPPQAGSNEKLFF
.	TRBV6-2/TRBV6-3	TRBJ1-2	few	TGTGCCAGCAGTTACGCGACGGCCGATAGCTATGGCTACACCTTC	CASSYATADSYGYTF
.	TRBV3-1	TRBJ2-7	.	TGTGCCAGCAGCCAAGATCTAGACGACGGGTTGCAGTACTTC	CASSQDLDDGLQYF
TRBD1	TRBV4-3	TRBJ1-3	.	TGCGCCAGCAGCCAAGGCGACAGGGGGTCATTGGGCACCATATATTTT	CASSQGDRGSLGTIYF
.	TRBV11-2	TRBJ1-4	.	TGTGCCAGCAGCCCCCCCCAGGCATTTGCTAATGAAAAACTGTTTTTT	CASSPPQAFANEKLFF
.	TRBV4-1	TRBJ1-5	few	TGCGCCAGCAGCCAACGACCAGGACAGCCCCAGCATTTT	CASSQRPGQPQHF
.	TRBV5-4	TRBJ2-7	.	TGTGCCAGCAGCTGGGCGACAGGTCAGTCCGAGCAGTACTTC	CASSWATGQSEQYF
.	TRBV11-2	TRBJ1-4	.	TGTGCCAGCAGCCCCCCCCTGTCAGGGGCTAATGAAAAACTGTTTTTT	CASSPPLSGANEKLFF
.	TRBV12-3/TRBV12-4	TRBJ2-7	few	TGTGCCAGCAGTTTACCCCCTTCGCCAACCTACGAGCAGTACTTC	CASSLPPSPTYEQYF
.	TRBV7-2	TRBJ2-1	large	TGTGCCAGCAGCTTGGGAGGCGAGCAGTTCTTC	CASSLGGEQFF
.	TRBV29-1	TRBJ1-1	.	TGCAGCGCCGCCGGGGTGATGAACACTGAAGCTTTCTTT	CSAAGVMNTEAFF
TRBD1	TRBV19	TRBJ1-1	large	TGTGCCAGTAGGGTATTCTCGGGACAGGGCGACACTGAAGCTTTCTTT	CASRVFSGQGDTEAFF
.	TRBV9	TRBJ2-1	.	TGTGCCAGCAGCGTGCGACTATCAGCGAGTGAGCAGTTCTTC	CASSVRLSASEQFF
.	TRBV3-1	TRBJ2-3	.	TGTGCCAGCAGCCAGGAGGTGGGGGCCCTCACAGATACGCAGTATTTT	CASSQEVGALTDTQYF